This entry concerns a single TCR beta chain. Its cognate antigen is unknown. This entry is derived from a study of identical twins. A universal primer site arose from template switching, and cDNA bore unique molecular identifiers. MiXCR, applied by TCRdb to the 5' RACE reads, yields one record per CDR3 protein. The sample comprises fewer than 800,000 distinct CDR3 sequences, less than 9% of which are singletons, and around 1.6% rests with the top ten. The CDR3 has 14 residues. Germline CDR1 is SNHLY and CDR2 is FYNNEI. V lost 4 bases, J lost 0 bases, and 9 bases lay in between. Study-wide points: Models underestimated TCR alpha sharing (out-of-frame) in monozygotic twins. For cord blood, abundant beta clonotypes had fewer insertions, unlike memory repertoires, which showed none.

The same sample was also studied in work on yellow fever vaccine responses in identical twins.

The chain joins TRBV2 to TRBJ2-5, with D unclear. The sequence derives from a young woman in good health. The sequenced material came from PBMCs. The CDR3 region is CASSGGLYQETQYF. Written as DNA, the CDR3 is TGTGCCAGCAGTGGTGGGCTCTACCAAGAGACCCAGTACTTC.